This TCR beta chain was retrieved from a study of regulatory T cells in long-lasting Graves disease. Study-wide results and limits: Persistent patients shared more public clonotypes (over 2,500) than new patients (roughly 1,000). The work looked only at peripheral blood and did not look at thyroid tissue. Persistent cases favored TRBV28, TRBJ1-2 and TRBJ2-5.

In its sample, this clonotype was seen a few times. Its matching antigen is unknown. CDR3 length: 14 amino acids. Germline V gene lookup returns CDR1 SNHLY and CDR2 FYNNEI. Trimming shortened V by 6 bases and J by 6 bases, and 18 bases separated the two germline ends. The TCR beta library used iRepertoire HTBI primers with Arm-PCR amplification of CDR3. Authors' processing steps: Samples collectively showed some 65 TRBV and approximately 14 TRBJ segments. TCRdb re-derived calls from the multiplex PCR reads in MiXCR, one entry per CDR3 protein. TCRdb's processing, not the study's, gives the V and J calls here. The sample has more than 650,000 distinct CDR3 sequences, 30% seen once. The time point denotes: persistent/refractory GD, antithyroid drugs over 5 years with positive TRAb. Generation of the TCR library employed RNA extracted from PBMCs.

The chain carries TRBV2 and TRBJ2-7; TRBD1 is a possible D gene (5 bases). This clonotype was obtained from a female donor with Graves disease. The sample here was peripheral blood mononuclear cells (PBMCs), taken when the disease was refractory, from a patient treated with antithyroid drugs. CDR3 coding DNA: TGTGCCAGCAGCCGGCGACAGCAAGCAAGCGAGCAGTACTTC. Translation: CASSRRQQASEQYF.